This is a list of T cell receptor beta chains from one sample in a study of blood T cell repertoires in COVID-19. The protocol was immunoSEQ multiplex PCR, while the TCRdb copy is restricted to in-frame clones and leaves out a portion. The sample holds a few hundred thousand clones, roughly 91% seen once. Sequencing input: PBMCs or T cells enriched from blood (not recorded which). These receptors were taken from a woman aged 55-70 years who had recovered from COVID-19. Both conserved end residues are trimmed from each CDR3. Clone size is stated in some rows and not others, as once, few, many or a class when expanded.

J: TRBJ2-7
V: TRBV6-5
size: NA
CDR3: ASSYSTSWSSYEQY

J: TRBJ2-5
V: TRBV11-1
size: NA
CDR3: ASSSPGLAETQY

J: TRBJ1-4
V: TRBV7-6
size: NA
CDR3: ASSLVGGTGEKLF

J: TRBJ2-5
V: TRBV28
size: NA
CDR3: ASFPLGLALQETQY

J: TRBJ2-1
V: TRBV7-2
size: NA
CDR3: ASSAQIEQF

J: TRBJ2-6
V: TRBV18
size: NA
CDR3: ASSPETSGGANVLT

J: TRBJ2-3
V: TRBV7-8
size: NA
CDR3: ASSSITGAQY

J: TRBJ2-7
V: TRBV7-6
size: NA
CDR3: ASSPVGGGRYEQY

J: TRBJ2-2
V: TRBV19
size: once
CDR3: ASSIVTGSWAPPGITGELF

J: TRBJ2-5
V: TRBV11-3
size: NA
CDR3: ASSSRGGQETQY

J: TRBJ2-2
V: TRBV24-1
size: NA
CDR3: ATSDPGLADANTGELF

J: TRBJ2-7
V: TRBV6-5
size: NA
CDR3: ASTSGTSGSYEQY

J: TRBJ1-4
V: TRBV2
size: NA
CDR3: ASTRGWEKLF

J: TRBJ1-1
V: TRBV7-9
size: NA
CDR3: ASSSNPGTGTRSEAF

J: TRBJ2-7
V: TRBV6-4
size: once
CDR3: ASSDSSGQGARVFTYEQY

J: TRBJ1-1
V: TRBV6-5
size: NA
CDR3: ASSYPGAEAF

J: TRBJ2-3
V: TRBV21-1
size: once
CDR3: ASQGPARADTQY

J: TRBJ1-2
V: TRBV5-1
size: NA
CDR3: ASSLAGKGYT

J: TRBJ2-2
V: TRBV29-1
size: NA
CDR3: SVVGGTGELF

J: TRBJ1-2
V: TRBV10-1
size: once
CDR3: ASSEVGAS

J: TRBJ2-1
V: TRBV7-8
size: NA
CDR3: ASSSFIGLAVKWGANNEQF

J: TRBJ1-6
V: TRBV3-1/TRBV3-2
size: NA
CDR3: ASSQVRRDLNNSPLH

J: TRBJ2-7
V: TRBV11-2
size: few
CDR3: ASSLDPSYEQY

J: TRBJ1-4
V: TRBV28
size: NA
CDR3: ATSQGATNEKLF

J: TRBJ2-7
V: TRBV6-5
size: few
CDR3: ASSPIGGRSYEQY

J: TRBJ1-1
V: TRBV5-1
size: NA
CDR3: ASSQGQGKNTEAF

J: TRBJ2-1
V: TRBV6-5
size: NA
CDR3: ASSSRTPTYNEQF

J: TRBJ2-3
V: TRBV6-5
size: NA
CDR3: ASSKRGDGDTQY

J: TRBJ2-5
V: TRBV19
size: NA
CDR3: ASSIGPAGTQY

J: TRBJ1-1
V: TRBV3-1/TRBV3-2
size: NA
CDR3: ASSQAGGAWTEAF

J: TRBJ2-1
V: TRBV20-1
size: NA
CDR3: SASPGTGVDEQF

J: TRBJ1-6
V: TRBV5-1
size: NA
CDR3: ASSLDAYSYNSPLH

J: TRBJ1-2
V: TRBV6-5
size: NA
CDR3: ASSYSKQGHYGYT

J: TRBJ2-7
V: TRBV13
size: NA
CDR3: ASSYGGYEQY

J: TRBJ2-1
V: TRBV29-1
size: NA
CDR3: SVATGANEQF

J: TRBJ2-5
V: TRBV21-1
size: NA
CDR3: ASSNYRLAAQETQY

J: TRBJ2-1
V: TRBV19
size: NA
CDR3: ASGGVATRDEQF

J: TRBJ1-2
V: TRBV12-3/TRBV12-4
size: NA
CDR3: ASREDSNYGYT